Below are 5 T cell receptor beta chains sequenced from a single sample in a study of blood T cell repertoires in COVID-19. Method: immunoSEQ multiplex PCR; TCRdb's copy keeps in-frame clones and lacks some. The table lists some 460,000 clones, roughly 87% of them singletons. The specimen was PBMCs or T cells enriched from blood (not recorded which). All receptors come from a woman in her late teens or twenties who had recovered from COVID-19.

The rearrangement links TRBV7-2 to TRBJ2-1; D is perhaps TRBD1 (7 bases). The CDR3 runs to 15 residues. The germline gives CDR1 SGHTA, CDR2 FQGNSA. Trimming removed 5 bases at V and 8 bases at J, with 19 bases between. In DNA, the CDR3 is TGTGCCAGCAGCCTCAGCCCAGGGGGGAACTATGAGCAGTTCTTC. Translating it yields CASSLSPGGNYEQFF. The full variable domain, rest sourced from reference TRBV7-2 and TRBJ2-1, is GAGVSQSPSNKVTEKGKDVELRCDPISGHTALYWYRQSLGQGLEFLIYFQGNSAPDKSGLPSDRFSAERTGGSVSTLTIQRTQQEDSAVYLCASSLSPGGNYEQFFGPGTRLTVL.

This chain links TRBV6-1 with TRBJ2-3; the match to TRBD1 covers 8 bases. Trimming at V came to 4 bases and at J to 4 bases, leaving 16 bases not matched to a gene. Per germline, CDR1 MNHNS and CDR2 SASEGT. CDR3 length: 18 residues. CDR3 loop: CASSGRRPTGGYADTQYF. The CDR3 nucleotides read TGTGCCAGCAGTGGTCGGCGGCCCACAGGGGGTTACGCAGATACGCAGTATTTT.

The chain links TRBV5-1 to TRBJ2-6; weak D call: TRBD2 (6 bases). CDR1 is SGHRS, CDR2 YFSETQ, per germline. V was clipped by 0 bases and J by 1 base, with 14 bases between them. The CDR3 contains 18 residues. CDR3 residues: CASSLDLAVSSGANVLTF. DNA of the CDR3: TGCGCCAGCAGCTTGGATTTAGCGGTTAGTTCTGGGGCCAACGTCCTGACTTTC. Full variable domain (outside the CDR3, taken from reference TRBV5-1 and TRBJ2-6): KAGVTQTPRYLIKTRGQQVTLSCSPISGHRSVSWYQQTPGQGLQFLFEYFSETQRNKGNFPGRFSGRQFSNSRSEMNVSTLELGDSALYLCASSLDLAVSSGANVLTFGAGSRLTVL.

The chain uses TRBV7-2 and TRBJ1-2; TRBD1 might be the D (6 bases). The CDR3 consists of 13 residues. Germline V gene lookup returns CDR1 SGHTA and CDR2 FQGNSA. V was shortened by 3 bases and J by 5 bases, with 10 bases between the two germline ends. This CDR3 is CASSLRQAYGYTF. CDR3 nucleotide sequence: TGTGCCAGCAGCTTGAGACAGGCATATGGCTACACCTTC. The full variable domain, completed using reference TRBV7-2 and TRBJ1-2, is GAGVSQSPSNKVTEKGKDVELRCDPISGHTALYWYRQSLGQGLEFLIYFQGNSAPDKSGLPSDRFSAERTGGSVSTLTIQRTQQEDSAVYLCASSLRQAYGYTFGSGTRLTVV.

The V and J genes are TRBV19 and TRBJ2-4; 9 nucleotides agree with TRBD2. Germline CDR1 and CDR2: LNHDA and SQIVND (reference sequence). The CDR3 is 20 amino acids. V lost 3 bases to trimming and J lost 2 bases; unmatched junction nucleotides: 17. The DNA of the CDR3 is TGTGCCAGTAGTATTCCGGCGCGGGGGGGCTTGTATATGTCCAAAAACATTCAGTACTTC. This sequence encodes CASSIPARGGLYMSKNIQYF.